This T cell receptor (beta chain) came from a study of blood T cell repertoires in COVID-19. Study overall: COVID-19 samples, acute and convalescent, were from the United States, Italy and Spain. The analysed material was cDNA or gDNA that came from T cells, B-cell-depleted T cells, or PBMCs.

Source study methods: Reference gene primer amplification in the assay estimated nucleated cell counts. TCRdb's table, derived via immunoSEQ multiplex PCR, lists solely in-frame clones and lacks some. V and J calls plus clone size are reproduced from that table; the DNA served to infer D and trimming. Here the sample spans approximately 72,000 clones, 80% to 85% being singletons. The source is a man aged 45 to 65 with active COVID-19. The specimen sequenced was peripheral blood.

CDR3 loop: CASSQVVRAGTDTQYF. The CDR3 DNA follows: TGTGCCAGCAGCCAAGTAGTCAGGGCGGGCACAGATACGCAGTATTTT. The gene calls are TRBV3-1 (or the pseudogene TRBV3-2) and TRBJ2-3; perhaps TRBD1 as D (5 bases). Trimming removed 1 base from V and 1 base from J, with 12 bases in between. Germline loops: CDR1 LGHDT, CDR2 YNNKEL (reference sequence). This CDR3 comprises 16 residues.